The present T cell receptor beta chain was sequenced within a study of OX40 agonist ivuxolimab in advanced cancers. On this clone: What it binds is unknown.

TCRdb's table, derived via immunoSEQ multiplex PCR, lists solely in-frame clones and lacks some. The repertoire has over 55,000 clones, about 90% of them found once; the top ten carry around 1.8%. Findings and caveats of the study: Clonal expansion was among the lowest in partial responders at 0.1-3.0 mg/kg, especially CD8+.

Per the germline V gene, CDR1 is ENHRY and CDR2 is SYGVKD. The CDR3 contains 16 residues. With 0 bases clipped from V and 3 bases from J, the junction kept 5 bases outside the gene matches. Sequencing was performed on CD4+ or CD8+ T cells sorted from blood, taken in a trial of the OX40 agonist ivuxolimab. The sequence came from an adult with an advanced solid tumor such as melanoma, head and neck, liver or kidney cancer. The V and J genes are TRBV10-3 and TRBJ2-5, with TRBD1 matching 9 bases. DNA of the CDR3: TGTGCCATCAGTGAGTCGAAGGGGACAGGGAAAGAGACCCAGTACTTC. This translates into CAISESKGTGKETQYF.